Each of the 21 T cell receptor beta chains below was sequenced from the same sample in a study of blood T cell repertoires in COVID-19. The repertoire was sequenced with immunoSEQ multiplex PCR; TCRdb's copy has only in-frame clones and lacks some. Counted here are roughly 380,000 clones, 89% occurring once; the ten biggest clones make up about 1.4%. Source material: peripheral blood. These receptors were taken from a woman in her 40s with COVID-19, enrolled during active disease.

The chain has TRBV12-3 or TRBV12-4 and TRBJ1-1; unclear D gene. CDR3 length equals 11 residues. Trimming removed 6 bases at V and 7 bases at J, with 9 bases between. The DNA for the CDR3 is TGTGCCAGCAGCCGGTTAATTGAAGCTTTCTTT. It specifies CASSRLIEAFF.

J is TRBJ2-1 and V is TRBV7-6; 8 nucleotides line up with TRBD2. CDR1 SGHVS and CDR2 FNYEAQ come from the germline V gene. With V trimmed by 5 bases and J by 0 bases, 15 bases remained unmatched. CDR3 length: 19 amino acids. CDR3: CASSRGGAGEVDSYNEQFF. CDR3 bases: TGTGCCAGCAGCAGGGGGGGAGCGGGGGAGGTTGACTCCTACAATGAGCAGTTCTTC.

The chain is built from TRBV20-1 and TRBJ1-1; TRBD1 aligns across 8 bases. V lost 6 bases to trimming and J lost 7 bases; unmatched junction nucleotides: 4. Germline loops: CDR1 DFQATT, CDR2 SNEGSKA (reference sequence). The CDR3 runs 11 residues. The CDR3 region has the DNA TGCAGTGCCACGGGACAGGATGAAGCTTTCTTT. Residues: CSATGQDEAFF.

Written as DNA, the CDR3 is TGTGCCAGCTCACCGCGGGACCTTACAAACAATGAGCAGTTCTTC. This gives the protein CASSPRDLTNNEQFF. This chain uses TRBV18 with TRBJ2-1, with a weak D call TRBD2 (6 bases). Trimming took 3 bases from V and 5 from J, leaving 14 bases between them. Germline V gene data show CDR1 as KGHSH and CDR2 as LQKENI. The length of the CDR3 is 15 residues. Filled out from reference TRBV18 and TRBJ2-1, the complete variable domain reads NAGVMQNPRHLVRRRGQEARLRCSPMKGHSHVYWYRQLPEEGLKFMVYLQKENIIDESGMPKERFSAEFPKEGPSILRIQQVVRGDSAAYFCASSPRDLTNNEQFFGPGTRLTVL.

This rearrangement joins TRBV6-5 to TRBJ1-2, with D possibly TRBD1 on 5 matching bases. The CDR3 extends over 11 amino acids. V lost 6 bases and J lost 14, with 16 bases in between. Per the germline V gene, CDR1 is MNHEY and CDR2 is SVGAGI. CDR3: CASRNYGTVTF. In DNA, the CDR3 is TGTGCCAGCAGAAATTACGGGACTGTGACCTTC.

The gene calls are TRBV20-1 and TRBJ2-1, with 12 bases that match TRBD2. Germline V lookup: CDR1 DFQATT, CDR2 SNEGSKA (reference sequence). The ends lost 3 bases at V and 10 bases at J; junction bases unmatched: 16. This CDR3 is built from 17 residues. The CDR3 nucleotides are TGCAGTGCTAGTCGGCTAGCGGGAGGGCCGAAGGGAAGCGAGCAGTTCTTC. It encodes CSASRLAGGPKGSEQFF.

The chain recombines TRBV7-9 with TRBJ1-5; TRBD1 agrees at 7 bases. Per germline, CDR1 SEHNR and CDR2 FQNEAQ (reference sequence). V trimming: 1 base; J trimming: 4 bases; junction bases outside the gene matches: 7. The CDR3 runs 16 residues. In DNA, the CDR3 is TGTGCCAGCAGCTTAGAGGCAAAGGACAGGAATCAGCCCCAGCATTTT. Encoded protein: CASSLEAKDRNQPQHF. Based on the CDR3 plus reference TRBV7-9 and TRBJ1-5, the full variable domain is DTGVSQNPRHKITKRGQNVTFRCDPISEHNRLYWYRQTLGQGPEFLTYFQNEAQLEKSRLLSDRFSAERPKGSFSTLEIQRTEQGDSAMYLCASSLEAKDRNQPQHFGDGTRLSIL.

V is TRBV6-5 and J is TRBJ1-2; D is unresolved. The ends were cut back, 0 bases at V and 0 bases at J, with 11 bases in the middle. The CDR3 loop spans 16 amino acids. Germline assignment: CDR1 MNHEY and CDR2 SVGAGI. The CDR3 nucleotides read TGTGCCAGCAGTTACTCCGGTTCAGGTGCTAACTATGGCTACACCTTC. Protein: CASSYSGSGANYGYTF.

V gene TRBV4-3 combines with J gene TRBJ1-6, with D unresolved. Trimming left V 0 bases short and J 9 bases short, with 15 bases between. The CDR3 has 16 amino acids. Looked up from germline, CDR1 is LGHNA and CDR2 is YSLEER. CDR3 amino acids: CASSQDVSPGGSPLHF. The CDR3 region has the DNA TGCGCCAGCAGCCAAGATGTATCCCCAGGTGGTTCACCCCTCCACTTT.

This clone occurred once. J is TRBJ2-7 and V is TRBV28; maybe TRBD2 (6 bases). The V gene's germline CDR1 is MDHEN and CDR2 SYDVKM. V lost 3 bases to trimming and J lost 0 bases, with 12 bases between them. The CDR3 extends over 15 amino acids. CDR3 coding DNA: TGTGCCAGCAGTTTCCGGGCGGGACCCTCCTACGAGCAGTACTTC. Amino acids: CASSFRAGPSYEQYF. Full variable domain (outside the CDR3, taken from reference TRBV28 and TRBJ2-7): DVKVTQSSRYLVKRTGEKVFLECVQDMDHENMFWYRQDPGLGLRLIYFSYDVKMKEKGDIPEGYSVSREKKERFSLILESASTNQTSMYLCASSFRAGPSYEQYFGPGTRLTVT.

The CDR3 loop reads CASSVVGGAPEAFF. The CDR3 bases are TGTGCCAGCAGCGTGGTTGGAGGGGCCCCTGAAGCTTTCTTT. The rearrangement uses TRBV9 and TRBJ1-1, with D perhaps TRBD1 (5 bases). Germline CDR1 SGDLS, CDR2 YYNGEE. The ends were cut back, 2 bases at V and 6 bases at J, with 14 bases in the middle. CDR3 length equals 14 residues.

On this clone itself: The sample carries other DNA sequences with the same CDR3. The rearrangement joins TRBV2 to TRBJ1-1; 7 bases fit TRBD1. J was trimmed by 0 bases and V by 6 bases; bases with no gene match: 1. This CDR3 region has 13 residues. Germline V CDR1 and CDR2: SNHLY, FYNNEI. CDR3 nucleotides: TGTGCCAGCAGGGGACAGATGAACACTGAAGCTTTCTTT. Translating gives CASRGQMNTEAFF.

This clone was recorded once. The J gene is TRBJ2-2, the V gene TRBV9, with 7 positions matching TRBD1. V gave up 1 base and J gave up 5 bases; unmatched junction bases: 8. There are 16 residues in the CDR3. CDR1 and CDR2 (germline): SGDLS, YYNGEE. The CDR3 nucleotides are TGTGCCAGCAGCGTAATAGGGACAGCACTTACCGGGGAGCTGTTTTTT. As protein: CASSVIGTALTGELFF.

The rearrangement joins TRBV9 to TRBJ1-1; 8 bases are shared with TRBD1. V trimming: 2 bases; J trimming: 4 bases; junction bases outside the gene matches: 10. The germline CDR1 and CDR2 sequences are SGDLS and YYNGEE. The CDR3 covers 16 residues. The CDR3 sequence: CASSVGGRGPSTEAFF. The CDR3 DNA follows: TGTGCCAGCAGCGTTGGTGGCAGGGGGCCGAGCACTGAAGCTTTCTTT.

The gene calls are TRBV23-1 and TRBJ2-7, with D perhaps matching TRBD2 (5 bases). TRBV23-1 is given ORF status, its function remaining uncertain. The CDR3 extends over 15 amino acids. V was clipped by 6 bases and J by 1 base, with 16 bases between them. Here the CDR3 DNA reads TGCGCCAGCAGGCTCGGAGGCCAGAGGTCCTACGAGCAGTACTTC. Translated, it gives CASRLGGQRSYEQYF.

The chain recombines TRBV9 with TRBJ2-7; tentative D call: TRBD1 (5 bases). V shed 0 bases and J shed 6 bases, with 10 bases lying between them. The germline V gene encodes CDR1 SGDLS and CDR2 YYNGEE. The CDR3 loop spans 13 amino acids. The CDR3 DNA is TGTGCCAGCAGCGTAGGGGGCACGTCCGAGCAGTACTTC. It specifies CASSVGGTSEQYF.

The chain joins TRBV27 to TRBJ1-5; 10 positions agree with TRBD1. The CDR3 spans 17 residues. V trimming: 4 bases; J trimming: 4 bases; junction bases outside the gene matches: 10. Germline values: CDR1 MNHEY, CDR2 SMNVEV (reference sequence). The CDR3 loop is CASSSYRQGAWNQPQHF. CDR3 nucleotides: TGTGCCAGCAGTTCCTATCGACAGGGGGCTTGGAATCAGCCCCAGCATTTT.

The chain uses TRBV7-2 and TRBJ1-5; D is perhaps TRBD1 (6 bases). V lost 1 base and J 7 bases, leaving 11 bases between the germline ends. Looked up from germline, CDR1 is SGHTA and CDR2 is FQGNSA. The CDR3 length is 14 residues. In DNA form, the CDR3 reads TGTGCCAGCAGCTTAGGGGGGGGCGCGCAGCCCCAGCATTTT. Protein sequence: CASSLGGGAQPQHF.

The CDR3 loop reads CASSSKGGWYEQYF. The CDR3 DNA sequence: TGTGCCAGCAGTTCCAAAGGGGGCTGGTACGAGCAGTACTTC. The chain combines TRBV7-9 with TRBJ2-7; the match to TRBD1 covers 7 bases. V lost 6 bases and J lost 4; bases outside the gene matches: 9. This CDR3 contains 14 residues. CDR1 SEHNR and CDR2 FQNEAQ come from the germline V gene (reference sequence).

V gene TRBV5-1 combines with J gene TRBJ2-1, with TRBD1 matching 9 bases. Per the germline V gene, CDR1 is SGHRS and CDR2 is YFSETQ. The CDR3 has 16 residues. V lost 0 bases and J lost 4; bases outside the gene matches: 5. For the CDR3, the DNA is TGCGCCAGCAGCTTGGGAGGGACAGGGTCATACAATGAGCAGTTCTTC. Protein: CASSLGGTGSYNEQFF.

V gene TRBV12-3 or TRBV12-4 combines with J gene TRBJ1-2; D ambiguous. Trimming left V 5 bases short and J 8 bases short, with 15 bases between. The CDR3 sequence is 13 residues long. The CDR3 protein is CASSLLPRRGYTF. DNA of the CDR3: TGTGCCAGCAGTCTCCTACCGAGGCGGGGCTACACCTTC.